A selection of T cell receptor beta chains follows, all from one sample in a study of T cells generated in artificial thymic organoids. TCRdb reanalysed the 5' RACE reads using MiXCR and keeps one entry per CDR3 protein. In the table there are some 7,200 distinct CDR3 sequences, roughly a quarter of which are singletons. No antigen has been assigned to these receptors. The sample consisted of naive CD8+ T cells grown in artificial thymic organoids from cord blood stem and progenitor cells. The receptors shown here come from a human donor who gave cord blood stem cells for thymic organoid culture, a cardiac surgery patient who gave postnatal thymus, or a blood donor (not recorded which). Each CDR3 is given with its conserved first and last residue.

v_call cdr3_length cdr3_aa
TRBV7-3 16 CASSLNRDRGQGELFF
TRBV6-2/TRBV6-3 14 CASTFGTGAYGRYF
TRBV4-1 15 CASSLTWTYSYEQYF
TRBV6-2/TRBV6-3 15 CASSYCSGIHNEQFF
TRBV6-1 17 CASSARTSGGPRYEQYF
TRBV4-3 17 CASSQDTPGPLNTEAFF
TRBV12-3/TRBV12-4 13 CASSLGRTGELFF
TRBV27 13 CASSFGGSAEAFF
TRBV12-3/TRBV12-4 16 CASSSRPGSGANVLTF
TRBV30 13 CAWSPGGGQPQHF
TRBV4-3 15 CASSLHLAGEETQYF
TRBV12-3/TRBV12-4 16 CASSLRDGAPEDTQYF
TRBV10-3 13 CAISEPHGGGLFF
TRBV4-1 15 CASSPWDRGGYEQYF
TRBV3-1 16 CASSQLTKAGSYEQYF